This T cell receptor (beta chain) came from a study of blood T cell repertoires in COVID-19. Study at large: Sites across the United States, Italy and Spain contributed samples from acute and convalescent COVID-19.

TCRdb keeps only in-frame clones here, not all; method: immunoSEQ multiplex PCR. The profile covers 45,000 to 55,000 clones, with around nine tenths appearing a single time and 10% to 15% taken by the ten largest. The V and J ends lost 4 bases and 0 bases respectively, with 13 bases between them. This CDR3 has 15 residues. Looked up from germline, CDR1 is SGHRS and CDR2 is YFSETQ. This clone was detected only a few times. Sequenced sample: peripheral blood. This clonotype originated in an elderly man with acute or convalescent COVID-19. This chain links TRBV5-1 with TRBJ1-2; the D gene is possibly TRBD1 (5 bases). The CDR3 loop reads CASSATGASNYGYTF. DNA for the CDR3: TGCGCCAGCAGCGCTACAGGTGCTTCTAACTATGGCTACACCTTC.